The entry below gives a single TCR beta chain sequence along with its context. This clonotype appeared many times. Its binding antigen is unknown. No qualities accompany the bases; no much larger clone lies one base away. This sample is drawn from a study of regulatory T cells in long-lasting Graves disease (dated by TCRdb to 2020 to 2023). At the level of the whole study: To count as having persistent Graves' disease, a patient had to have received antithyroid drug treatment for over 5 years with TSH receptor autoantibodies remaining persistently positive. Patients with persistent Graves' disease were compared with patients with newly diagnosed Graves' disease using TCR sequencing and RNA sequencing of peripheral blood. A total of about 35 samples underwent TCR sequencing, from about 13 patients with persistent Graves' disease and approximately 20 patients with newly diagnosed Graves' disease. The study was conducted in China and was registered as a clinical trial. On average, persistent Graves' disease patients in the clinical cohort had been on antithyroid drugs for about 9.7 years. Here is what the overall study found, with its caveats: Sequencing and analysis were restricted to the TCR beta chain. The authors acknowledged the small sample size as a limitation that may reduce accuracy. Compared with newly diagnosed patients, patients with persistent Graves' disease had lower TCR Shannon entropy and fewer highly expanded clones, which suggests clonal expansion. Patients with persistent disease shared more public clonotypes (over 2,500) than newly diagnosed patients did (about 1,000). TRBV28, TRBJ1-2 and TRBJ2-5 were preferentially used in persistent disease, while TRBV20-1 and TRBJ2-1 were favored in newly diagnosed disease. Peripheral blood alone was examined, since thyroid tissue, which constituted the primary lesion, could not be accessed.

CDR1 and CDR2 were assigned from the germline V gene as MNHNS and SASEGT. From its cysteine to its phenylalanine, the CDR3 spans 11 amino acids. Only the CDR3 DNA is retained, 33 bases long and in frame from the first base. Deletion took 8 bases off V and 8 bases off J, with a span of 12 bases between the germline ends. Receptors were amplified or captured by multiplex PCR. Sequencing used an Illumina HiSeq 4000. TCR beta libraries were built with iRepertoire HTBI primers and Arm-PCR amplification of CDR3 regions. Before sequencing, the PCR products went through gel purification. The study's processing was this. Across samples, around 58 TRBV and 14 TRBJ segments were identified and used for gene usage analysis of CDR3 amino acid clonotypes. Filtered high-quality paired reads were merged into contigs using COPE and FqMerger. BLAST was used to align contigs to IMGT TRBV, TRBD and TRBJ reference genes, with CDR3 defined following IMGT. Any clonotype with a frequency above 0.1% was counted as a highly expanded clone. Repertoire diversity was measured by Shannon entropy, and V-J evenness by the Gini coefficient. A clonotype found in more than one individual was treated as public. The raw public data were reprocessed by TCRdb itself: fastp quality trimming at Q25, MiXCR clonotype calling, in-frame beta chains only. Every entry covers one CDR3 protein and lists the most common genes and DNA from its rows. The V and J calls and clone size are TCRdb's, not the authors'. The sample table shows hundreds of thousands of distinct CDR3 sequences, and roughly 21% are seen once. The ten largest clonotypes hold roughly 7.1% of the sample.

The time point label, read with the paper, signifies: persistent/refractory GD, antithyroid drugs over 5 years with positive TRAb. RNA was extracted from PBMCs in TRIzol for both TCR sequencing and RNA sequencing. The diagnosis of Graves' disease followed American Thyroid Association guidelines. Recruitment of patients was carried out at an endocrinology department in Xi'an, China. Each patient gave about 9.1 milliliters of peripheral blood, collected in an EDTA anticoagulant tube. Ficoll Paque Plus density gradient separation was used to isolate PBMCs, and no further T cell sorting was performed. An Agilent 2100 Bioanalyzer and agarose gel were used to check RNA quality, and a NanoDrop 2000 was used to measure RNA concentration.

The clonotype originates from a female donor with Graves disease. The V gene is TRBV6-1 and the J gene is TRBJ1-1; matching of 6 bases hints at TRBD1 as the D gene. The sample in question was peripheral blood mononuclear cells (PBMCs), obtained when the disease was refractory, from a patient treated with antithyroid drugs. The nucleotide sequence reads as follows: TGTGCCAGCGGGGGGGCAGAGGAAGCTTTCTTT. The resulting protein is CASGGAEEAFF.